The 6 T cell receptor beta chains in this list originate from one sample, sequenced in a study of cytomegalovirus exposure and HLA in healthy donors (dated by TCRdb to 2017 to 2019). Libraries were built with the immunoSEQ multiplex PCR assay. A mixture of 60 forward primers for TCR Vbeta segments and 13 reverse primers for TCR Jbeta segments was used in the multiplex PCR. Here the immuneACCESS table is served through TCRdb, limited to in-frame sequences with V and J called. Missing clones are a known gap in these copies; in checked studies unresolved V genes cover under half, and the rest lacks a known reason. The sample table holds some 130,000 clones, of which about 74% were seen once. 5.5% to 7.5% of the sample comes from the top ten. The sequenced sample was PBMCs. The receptors here all came from a woman between 45 and 60 years old in good health and CMV-seropositive.

The V call is TRBV5-4, the J call TRBJ1-5, with 9 bases fitting TRBD1. The germline V gene has CDR1 SGHNT and CDR2 YYREEE (reference sequence). This CDR3 spans 15 amino acids. V shed 4 bases, J shed 7 bases, and the junction held 9 bases outside the gene matches. CDR3 nucleotides: TGTGCCAGCAGCCCCGGACAGGGGCAAGGGCAGCCCCAGCATTTT. This translates into CASSPGQGQGQPQHF.

This chain uses TRBV7-9 with TRBJ1-5; no reliable D call. Deletions cut 3 bases from V and 5 bases from J, with 8 bases between. This CDR3 contains 13 residues. Germline V CDR1 and CDR2: SEHNR, FQNEAQ (reference sequence). The CDR3 DNA sequence: TGTGCCAGCAGCTTCAGCGGGGATCAGCCCCAGCATTTT. It codes for CASSFSGDQPQHF.

The chain has TRBV11-3 and TRBJ1-2; D is unclear. The CDR3 loop spans 14 amino acids. The V gene lost 3 bases and the J gene lost 3 bases, with 11 bases spanning the gap. The germline CDR1 and CDR2 sequences are SGHNT and YENEEA. CDR3 amino acids: CASSLGIQDYGYTF. CDR3 bases: TGTGCCAGCAGCTTGGGCATCCAGGACTATGGCTACACCTTC.

The chain joins TRBV5-1 to TRBJ2-2; D uncertain. The CDR3 is 15 residues long. Germline V gene data show CDR1 as SGHRS and CDR2 as YFSETQ. V was trimmed by 2 bases and J by 1 base, leaving 9 bases between them. The CDR3 spells CASSLFTENTGELFF. The CDR3 DNA sequence: TGCGCCAGCAGCTTATTTACAGAGAACACCGGGGAGCTGTTTTTT.

The V call is TRBV6-5, the J call TRBJ2-6; no definite D call. Trimming removed 10 bases from V and 2 bases from J, with 9 bases in between. CDR3 length equals 13 residues. Germline V gene sequence: CDR1 MNHEY, CDR2 SVGAGI. The CDR3 region has the DNA TGTGCCACCCAGACAACTGGGGCCAACGTCCTGACTTTC. It codes for CATQTTGANVLTF.

The J gene is TRBJ1-1, the V gene TRBV5-1, with D tentatively TRBD1 (5 bases). In germline, CDR1 is SGHRS, CDR2 YFSETQ. The CDR3 is 15 amino acids. Trimming took off 7 bases at V and 3 bases at J, with 19 bases between the two ends. The CDR3 DNA reads TGCGCCAGCGATACATATCCGTGGGGGGACACTGAAGCTTTCTTT. Translation: CASDTYPWGDTEAFF.